This T cell receptor (beta chain) was captured in a study of T cells in Graves' hyperthyroidism and ophthalmopathy (dated 2019 in TCRdb). Looking at the study overall: Peripheral blood was sampled at the time of initial diagnosis, prior to any treatment. To identify distinguishing TCR V-J signatures, a discovery cohort of 90 to 100 patients was used, comprising 43 with Graves' ophthalmopathy and roughly 60 with stable Graves' hyperthyroidism. Whether ophthalmopathy could be predicted prospectively was tested in an independent validation cohort made up of 18 to 20 hyperthyroidism patients plus 17 patients who later progressed to ophthalmopathy. The approximately 95 discovery patients were divided at random into training and test sets in a 7:3 ratio. The study also compared thyroid tissue and blood T-cell repertoires from a handful of Graves' hyperthyroidism patients. Following sampling, methimazole starting at 30 mg daily was given to hyperthyroidism patients, and high-dose intravenous methylprednisolone was given to ophthalmopathy patients. TCR Vbeta CDR3 sequencing of some 140 peripheral blood samples (more than 40 ophthalmopathy, roughly 72 hyperthyroidism and roughly 17 progressor patients) is reported in the paper.

In the ophthalmopathy patients, disease was moderately to severely active, with a Clinical Activity Score of 3 or more, a NOSPECS grade of 4 or more, and a duration of less than 3 months. Any patient with an uncontrolled infection, another autoimmune disease, pregnancy or lactation was excluded. Diagnoses were based on clinical symptoms, serum thyroxine and TRAb, thyroid ultrasound and orbital computed tomography. PBMCs were isolated from more than 8 ml of fresh peripheral blood by Ficoll-Paque density gradient centrifugation. Total RNA was extracted with Trizol reagent, and quality was checked on an Agilent 2100 Bioanalyzer. Broad study findings and their caveats: No statistical method was used to set the sample size in advance, and investigators knew the group allocation. A 13 V-J signature model separated ophthalmopathy from stable hyperthyroidism, with approximately 86% sensitivity and roughly 81% specificity in cross-validation and 80%/75% in testing. Blood samples also contained most of the expanded thyroid clonotypes (frequency above 0.001), which suggests that blood repertoires may reflect thyroid immune responses. In validation, the model predicted progression to ophthalmopathy with roughly 66% sensitivity and approximately 78% specificity, a median of 6.5 months before onset.

Trimming takes 6 bases off V and 6 bases off J; junction bases not matched to a gene: 6. In the germline V gene, CDR1 corresponds to ENHRY and CDR2 to SYGVKD. Reading from cysteine to phenylalanine, the CDR3 counts 15 amino acids. The retained sequence is limited to the CDR3, 45 bases, with the frame set at the first base. TCR beta CDR3 regions were amplified from RNA transcripts. For the first round of RT-PCR on the TCR CDR3, the HTBI primer set was used together with the Qiagen OneStep RT-PCR kit. A second multiplex PCR round built the libraries, followed by size selection and purification. Paired-end sequencing of the libraries was performed with 100 bp reads on an Illumina HiSeq2000. The paper's data handling went like this. SOAPnuke was used to process the raw data, removing reads that contained adapters or uncalled bases, had a mean Phred below 15, or lacked an exact match to the constant primer or identifier. COPE v1.2.5 was used to merge high-quality paired reads, and clonotypes were defined as unique nucleotide sequences. MiTCR v1.1 was used to align clonotypes to the IMGT TRBV, TRBD and TRBJ reference segments. Analysis was restricted to V-J combinations with a frequency above 0.0001, which covered approximately 99% of repertoires. The TCS score was defined as F50 (clonal expansion) divided by E x V (chaos), with BLOSUM62-based TCRdist calculated between CDR3 peptides within each V-J. Welch's t-statistics and random forest reduced approximately 520 V-J features to 10 to 15, which were used in a naive Bayes classifier (R e1071). The public reads were quality trimmed at Q25 with fastp and then assembled into clones with MiXCR by TCRdb, keeping productive beta chains. Identical CDR3 protein sequences are pooled into one entry, listed with their most common genes and DNA. What appears here as the V and J calls and clone size reflects TCRdb's work, not the paper's. The sample table holds about 600,000 distinct CDR3 sequences, of which 11% to 15% were seen once. The top ten clonotypes cover roughly 7.1% of the sample.

A word on this clonotype: Its antigen specificity is not known. Qualities for individual bases were not recorded, and no much larger clone is one base off.

The sample was blood. The sequence is built from TRBV10-3 and TRBJ2-2; 11 nucleotides in the junction match TRBD1. The receptor was isolated from a woman under 30 with Graves' ophthalmopathy. The CDR3 region: CAISGQGAVSGELFF. At the DNA level, the sequence is TGTGCCATCAGCGGACAGGGGGCGGTTTCCGGGGAGCTGTTTTTT.